The clone carrying this T cell receptor (beta chain) appeared a single time. Its target is not known. V dropped 6 bases and J dropped 2; count of bases not matched to a gene: 6. The germline V gene has CDR1 MDHEN and CDR2 SYDVKM. The CDR3 length is 15 residues. PCR used 60 Vbeta primers and 13 Jbeta primers. Generated by immunoSEQ multiplex PCR, the TCRdb table keeps only in-frame clones and is missing some. This sample has fewer than 130,000 clones, with 80% to 85% found just once. These data belong to a study of cytomegalovirus exposure and HLA in healthy donors. Study outcomes and limitations: Association of approximately 18,000 TCR beta sequences with HLA alleles was found at 0.05 false discovery rate in a later analysis. In a later analysis, several top co-occurrence clusters appeared linked to parvovirus B19, influenza, CMV and Epstein-Barr virus.

This clonotype originated in a woman aged 55-69 years in good health and CMV-seropositive. Sequencing was carried out using PBMCs. This chain connects TRBV28 to TRBJ2-3; TRBD1 aligns across 9 bases. The CDR3 protein is CASREGTGLTDTQYF. The CDR3 DNA is TGTGCCAGCAGGGAGGGGACAGGGCTCACAGATACGCAGTATTTT.